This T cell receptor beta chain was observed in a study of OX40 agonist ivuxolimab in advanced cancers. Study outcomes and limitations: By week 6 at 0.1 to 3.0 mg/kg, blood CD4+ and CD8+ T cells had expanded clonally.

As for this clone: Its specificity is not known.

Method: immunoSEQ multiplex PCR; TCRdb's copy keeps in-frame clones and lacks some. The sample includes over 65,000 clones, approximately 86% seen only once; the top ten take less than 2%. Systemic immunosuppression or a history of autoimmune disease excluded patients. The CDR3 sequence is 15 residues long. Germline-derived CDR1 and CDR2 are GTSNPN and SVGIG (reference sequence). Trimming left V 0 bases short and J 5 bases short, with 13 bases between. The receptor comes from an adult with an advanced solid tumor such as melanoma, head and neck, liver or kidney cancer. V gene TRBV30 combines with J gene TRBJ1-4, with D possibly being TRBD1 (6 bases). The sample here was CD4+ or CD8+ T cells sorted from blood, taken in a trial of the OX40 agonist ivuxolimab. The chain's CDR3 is CAWSVPRGINEKLFF. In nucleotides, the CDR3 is TGTGCCTGGAGTGTACCGAGGGGGATCAATGAAAAACTGTTTTTT.